This T cell receptor (beta chain) comes out of a study of metastatic and nonmetastatic thyroid tumors. None of the patients had undergone any treatment ahead of thyroid surgery. This clone has a count of ten or more. Its specificity is unknown. Findings and limits, study-wide: In both blood and tumor samples, TCR beta diversity was reported significantly higher for malignant than benign nodules.

The CDR3 is made up of 15 amino acids. V shed 8 bases and J 4 bases; nucleotides not matched to a gene: 9. The germline gives CDR1 SGHAT, CDR2 FQDESV (reference sequence). TCRdb re-called clones via MiXCR from the PCR reads. The repertoire consists of about 92,000 clones, with about 15% occurring once and the leading ten covering just over 3.5%. The rearrangement joins TRBV11-1 to TRBJ2-5, with 11 bases aligning to TRBD2. This clonotype was obtained from a female donor with papillary thyroid cancer or a benign thyroid nodule (not recorded which). Some clones in this sample may be carry-over from other donors' samples. Sequencing was performed on blood. Here the CDR3 DNA reads TGTGCCAGCGGGCGGACTAGCGGGTTACTAGAGACCCAGTACTTC. It specifies CASGRTSGLLETQYF.